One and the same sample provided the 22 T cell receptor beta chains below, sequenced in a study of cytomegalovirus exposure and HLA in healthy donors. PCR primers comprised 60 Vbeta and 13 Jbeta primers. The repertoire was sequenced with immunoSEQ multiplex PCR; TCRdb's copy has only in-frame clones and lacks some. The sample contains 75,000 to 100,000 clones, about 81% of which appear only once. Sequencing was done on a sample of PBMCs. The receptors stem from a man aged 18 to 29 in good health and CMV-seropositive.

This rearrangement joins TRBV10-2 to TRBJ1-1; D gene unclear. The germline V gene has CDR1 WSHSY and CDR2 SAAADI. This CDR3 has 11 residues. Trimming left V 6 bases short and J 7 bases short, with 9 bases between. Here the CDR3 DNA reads TGCGCCAGCAGAGTAGTAAGTGAAGCTTTCTTT. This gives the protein CASRVVSEAFF.

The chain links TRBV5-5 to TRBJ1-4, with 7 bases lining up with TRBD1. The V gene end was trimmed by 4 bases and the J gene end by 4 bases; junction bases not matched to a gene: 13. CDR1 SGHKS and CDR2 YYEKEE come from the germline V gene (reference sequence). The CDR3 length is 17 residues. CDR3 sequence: CASSAYRGFANNEKLFF. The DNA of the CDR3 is TGTGCCAGCAGCGCCTACAGGGGATTTGCCAATAATGAAAAACTGTTTTTT.

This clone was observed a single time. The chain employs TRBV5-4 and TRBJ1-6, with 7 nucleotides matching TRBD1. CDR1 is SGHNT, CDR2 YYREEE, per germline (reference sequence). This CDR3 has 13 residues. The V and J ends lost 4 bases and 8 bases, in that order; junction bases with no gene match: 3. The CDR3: CASSRGTDSPLHF. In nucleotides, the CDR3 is TGTGCCAGCAGCAGGGGGACAGATTCACCCCTCCACTTT.

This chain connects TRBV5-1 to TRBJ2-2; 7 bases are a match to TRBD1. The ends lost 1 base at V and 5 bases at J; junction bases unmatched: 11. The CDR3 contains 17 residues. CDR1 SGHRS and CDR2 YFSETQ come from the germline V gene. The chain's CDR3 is CASSLTLGTARTGELFF. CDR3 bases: TGCGCCAGCAGCTTGACTCTTGGGACAGCGCGAACCGGGGAGCTGTTTTTT.

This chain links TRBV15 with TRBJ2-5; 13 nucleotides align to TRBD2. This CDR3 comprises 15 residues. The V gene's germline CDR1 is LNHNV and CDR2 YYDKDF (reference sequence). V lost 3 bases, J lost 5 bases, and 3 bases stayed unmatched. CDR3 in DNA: TGTGCCACCAGCAGGGGGACTAGCGGGGTTGAGACCCAGTACTTC. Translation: CATSRGTSGVETQYF.

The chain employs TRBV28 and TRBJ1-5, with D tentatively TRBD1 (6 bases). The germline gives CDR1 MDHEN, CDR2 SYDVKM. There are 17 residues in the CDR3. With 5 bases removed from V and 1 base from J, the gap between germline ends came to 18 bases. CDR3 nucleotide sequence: TGTGCCAGCAGTCCAACCCGGGGGGCGCGAAGCAATCAGCCCCAGCATTTT. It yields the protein CASSPTRGARSNQPQHF.

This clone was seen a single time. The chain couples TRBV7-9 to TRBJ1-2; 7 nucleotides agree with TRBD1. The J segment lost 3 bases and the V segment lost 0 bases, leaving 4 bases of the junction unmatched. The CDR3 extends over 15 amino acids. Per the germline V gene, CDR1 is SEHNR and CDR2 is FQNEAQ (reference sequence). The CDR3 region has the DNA TGTGCCAGCAGCTTAGCGACAGGGAAGGACTATGGCTACACCTTC. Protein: CASSLATGKDYGYTF.

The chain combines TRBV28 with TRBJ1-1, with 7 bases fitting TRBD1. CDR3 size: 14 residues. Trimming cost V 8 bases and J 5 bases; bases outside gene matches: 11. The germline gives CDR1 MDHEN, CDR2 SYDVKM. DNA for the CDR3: TGTGCCAGCGGATTCAGGGGGTCTTTTACTGAAGCTTTCTTT. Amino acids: CASGFRGSFTEAFF.

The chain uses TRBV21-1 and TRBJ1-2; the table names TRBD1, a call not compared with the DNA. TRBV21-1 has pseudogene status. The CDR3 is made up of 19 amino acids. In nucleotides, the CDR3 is TGTGCCAGCAGCACGTACTGGGACAGCCCAGACAATGGAAACTATGGCTACACCTTC. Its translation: CASSTYWDSPDNGNYGYTF.

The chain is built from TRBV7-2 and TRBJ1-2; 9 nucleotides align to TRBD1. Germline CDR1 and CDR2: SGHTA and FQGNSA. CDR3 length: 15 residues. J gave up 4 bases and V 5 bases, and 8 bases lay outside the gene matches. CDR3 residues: CASSIDRGFSYGYTF. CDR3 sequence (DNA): TGTGCCAGCAGCATAGACAGGGGGTTTAGCTATGGCTACACCTTC.

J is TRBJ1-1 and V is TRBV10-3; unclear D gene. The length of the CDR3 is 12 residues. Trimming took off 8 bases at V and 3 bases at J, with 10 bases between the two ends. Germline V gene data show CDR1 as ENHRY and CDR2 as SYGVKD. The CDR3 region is CAIDNGDTEAFF. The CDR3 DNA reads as TGTGCCATCGATAACGGGGACACTGAAGCTTTCTTT.

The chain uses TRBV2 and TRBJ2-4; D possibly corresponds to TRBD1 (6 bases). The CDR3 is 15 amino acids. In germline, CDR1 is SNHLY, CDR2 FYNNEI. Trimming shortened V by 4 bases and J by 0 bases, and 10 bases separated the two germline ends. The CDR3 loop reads CASSVTGLAKNIQYF. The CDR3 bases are TGTGCCAGCAGTGTTACAGGGCTAGCCAAAAACATTCAGTACTTC. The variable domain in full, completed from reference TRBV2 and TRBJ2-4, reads EPEVTQTPSHQVTQMGQEVILRCVPISNHLYFYWYRQILGQKVEFLVSFYNNEISEKSEIFDDQFSVERPDGSNFTLKIRSTKLEDSAMYFCASSVTGLAKNIQYFGAGTRLSVL.

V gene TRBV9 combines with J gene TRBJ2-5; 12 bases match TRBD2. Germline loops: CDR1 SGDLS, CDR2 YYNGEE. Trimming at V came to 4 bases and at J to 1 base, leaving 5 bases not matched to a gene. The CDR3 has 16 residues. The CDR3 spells CASSPTSGGLQETQYF. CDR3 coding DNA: TGTGCCAGCAGCCCTACTAGCGGGGGGCTCCAAGAGACCCAGTACTTC. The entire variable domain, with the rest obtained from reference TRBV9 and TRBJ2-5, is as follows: DSGVTQTPKHLITATGQRVTLRCSPRSGDLSVYWYQQSLDQGLQFLIQYYNGEERAKGNILERFSAQQFPDLHSELNLSSLELGDSALYFCASSPTSGGLQETQYFGPGTRLLVL.

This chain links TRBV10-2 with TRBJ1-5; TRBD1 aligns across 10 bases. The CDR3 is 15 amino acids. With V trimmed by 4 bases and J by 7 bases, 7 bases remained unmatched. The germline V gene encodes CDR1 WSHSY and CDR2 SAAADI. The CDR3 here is CASSAGTGARQPQHF. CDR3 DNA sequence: TGCGCCAGCAGTGCAGGGACAGGGGCACGGCAGCCCCAGCATTTT.

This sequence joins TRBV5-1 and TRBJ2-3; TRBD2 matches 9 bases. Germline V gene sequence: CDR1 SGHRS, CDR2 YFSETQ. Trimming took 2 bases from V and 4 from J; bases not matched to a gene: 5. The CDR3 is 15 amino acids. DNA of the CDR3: TGCGCCAGCAGCTTTCTCGCGGGGGGGCCAGATACGCAGTATTTT. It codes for CASSFLAGGPDTQYF.

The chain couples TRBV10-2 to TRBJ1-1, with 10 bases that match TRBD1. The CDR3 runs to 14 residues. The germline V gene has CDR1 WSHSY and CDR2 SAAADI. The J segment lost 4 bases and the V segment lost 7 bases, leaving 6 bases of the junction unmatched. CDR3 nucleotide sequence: TGCGCCAGCACCGTGACAGGGGGCTTCACTGAAGCTTTCTTT. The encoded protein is CASTVTGGFTEAFF.

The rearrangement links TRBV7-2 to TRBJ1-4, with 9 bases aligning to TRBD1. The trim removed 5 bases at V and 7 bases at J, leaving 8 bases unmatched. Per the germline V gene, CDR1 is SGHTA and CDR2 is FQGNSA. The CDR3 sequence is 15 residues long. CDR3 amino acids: CASSPTGGAGEKLFF. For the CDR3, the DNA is TGTGCCAGCAGCCCAACAGGGGGCGCCGGTGAAAAACTGTTTTTT.

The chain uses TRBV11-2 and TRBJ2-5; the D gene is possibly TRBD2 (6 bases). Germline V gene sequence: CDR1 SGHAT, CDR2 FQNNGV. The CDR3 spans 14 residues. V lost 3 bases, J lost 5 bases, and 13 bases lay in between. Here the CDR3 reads CASSFQVSGETQYF. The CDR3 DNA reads TGTGCCAGCAGCTTTCAGGTCAGCGGGGAGACCCAGTACTTC.

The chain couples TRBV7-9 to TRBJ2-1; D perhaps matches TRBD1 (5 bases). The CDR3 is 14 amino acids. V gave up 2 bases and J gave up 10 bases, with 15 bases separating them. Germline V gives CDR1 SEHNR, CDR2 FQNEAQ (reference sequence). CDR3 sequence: CASSLPAQGWEQFF. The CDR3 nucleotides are TGTGCCAGCAGCTTACCAGCTCAGGGATGGGAGCAGTTCTTC.

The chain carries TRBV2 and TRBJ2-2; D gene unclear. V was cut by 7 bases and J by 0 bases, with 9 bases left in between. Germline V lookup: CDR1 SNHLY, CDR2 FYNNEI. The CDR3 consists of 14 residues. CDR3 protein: CASKATSNTGELFF. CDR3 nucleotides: TGTGCCAGCAAAGCCACTTCGAACACCGGGGAGCTGTTTTTT.

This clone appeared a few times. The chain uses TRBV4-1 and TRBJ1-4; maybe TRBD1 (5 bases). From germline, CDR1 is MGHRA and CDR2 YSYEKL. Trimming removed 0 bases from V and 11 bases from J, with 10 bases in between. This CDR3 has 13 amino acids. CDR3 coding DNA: TGCGCCAGCAGCCAAGATCGGAGGGGCAAACTGTTTTTT. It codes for CASSQDRRGKLFF.

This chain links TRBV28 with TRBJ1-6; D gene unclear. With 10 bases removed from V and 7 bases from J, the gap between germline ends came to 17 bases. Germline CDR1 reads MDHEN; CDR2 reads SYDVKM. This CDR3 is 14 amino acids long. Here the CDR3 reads CATWSGRVNSPLHF. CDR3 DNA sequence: TGTGCCACCTGGTCGGGGAGAGTCAATTCACCCCTCCACTTT.